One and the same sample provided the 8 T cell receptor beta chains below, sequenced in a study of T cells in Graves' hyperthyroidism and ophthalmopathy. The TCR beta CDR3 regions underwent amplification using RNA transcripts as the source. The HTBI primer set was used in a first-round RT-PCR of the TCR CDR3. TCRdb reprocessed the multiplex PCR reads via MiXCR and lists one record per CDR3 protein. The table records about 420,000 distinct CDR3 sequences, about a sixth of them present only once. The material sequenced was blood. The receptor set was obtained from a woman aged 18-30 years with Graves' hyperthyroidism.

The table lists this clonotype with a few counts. DNA of the CDR3: TGTGCCAGCAGTTTAGTACAGGGCTTAAACATTCAGTACTTC. Translating gives CASSLVQGLNIQYF. V is TRBV12-3 or TRBV12-4 and J is TRBJ2-4; a weak D match, TRBD1 (6 bases). V was clipped by 1 base and J by 6 bases, with 10 bases between them. The CDR3 loop spans 14 amino acids.

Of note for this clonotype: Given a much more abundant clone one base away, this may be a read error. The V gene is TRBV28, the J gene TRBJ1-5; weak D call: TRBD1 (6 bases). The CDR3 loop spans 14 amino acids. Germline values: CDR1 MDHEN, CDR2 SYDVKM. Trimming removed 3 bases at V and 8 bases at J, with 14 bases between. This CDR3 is CASSLGGQAKPQHF. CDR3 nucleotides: TGTGCCAGCAGTTTGGGGGGACAAGCAAAGCCCCAGCATTTT.

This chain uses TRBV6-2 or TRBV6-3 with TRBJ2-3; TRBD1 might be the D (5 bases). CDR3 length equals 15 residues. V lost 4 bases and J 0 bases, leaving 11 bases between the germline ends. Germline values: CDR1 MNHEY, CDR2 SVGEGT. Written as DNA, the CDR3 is TGTGCCAGCAGTTTATCAGGGTTAAGCACAGATACGCAGTATTTT. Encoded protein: CASSLSGLSTDTQYF.

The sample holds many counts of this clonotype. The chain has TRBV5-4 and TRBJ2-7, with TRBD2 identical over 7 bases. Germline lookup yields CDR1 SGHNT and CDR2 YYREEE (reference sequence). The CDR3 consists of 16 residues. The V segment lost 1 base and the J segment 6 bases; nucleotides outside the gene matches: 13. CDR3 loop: CASSLPPSGEVSEQYF. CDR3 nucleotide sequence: TGTGCCAGCAGCTTGCCCCCTAGCGGTGAGGTAAGCGAGCAGTACTTC.

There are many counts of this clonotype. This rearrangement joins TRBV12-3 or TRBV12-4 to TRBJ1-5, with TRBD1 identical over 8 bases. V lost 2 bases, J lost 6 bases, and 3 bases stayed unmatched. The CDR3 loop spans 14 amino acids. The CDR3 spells CASSLQGAVQPQHF. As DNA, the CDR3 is TGTGCCAGCAGTTTACAGGGGGCGGTTCAGCCCCAGCATTTT.

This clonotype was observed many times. CDR3 in amino acids: CASSLAPLSYYGYTF. The CDR3 DNA sequence: TGTGCCAGCAGCTTGGCCCCTCTGAGTTACTATGGCTACACCTTC. The chain is built from TRBV5-5 and TRBJ1-2; no clear D. Trimming took 0 bases from V and 3 from J, leaving 12 bases between them. The CDR3 extends over 15 amino acids. From germline, CDR1 is SGHKS and CDR2 YYEKEE (reference sequence).

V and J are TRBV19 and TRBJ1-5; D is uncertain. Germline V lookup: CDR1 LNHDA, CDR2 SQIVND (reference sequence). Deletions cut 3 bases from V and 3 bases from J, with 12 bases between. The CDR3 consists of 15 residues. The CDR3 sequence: CASSIASSYNQPQHF. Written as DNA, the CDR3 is TGTGCCAGTAGTATCGCGTCTTCTTACAATCAGCCCCAGCATTTT.

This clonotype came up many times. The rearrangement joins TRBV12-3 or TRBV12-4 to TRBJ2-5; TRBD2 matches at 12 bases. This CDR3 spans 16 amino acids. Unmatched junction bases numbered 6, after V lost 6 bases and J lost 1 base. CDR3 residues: CASSPTSGGPQETQYF. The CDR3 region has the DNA TGTGCCAGCAGCCCCACTAGCGGGGGGCCCCAAGAGACCCAGTACTTC.